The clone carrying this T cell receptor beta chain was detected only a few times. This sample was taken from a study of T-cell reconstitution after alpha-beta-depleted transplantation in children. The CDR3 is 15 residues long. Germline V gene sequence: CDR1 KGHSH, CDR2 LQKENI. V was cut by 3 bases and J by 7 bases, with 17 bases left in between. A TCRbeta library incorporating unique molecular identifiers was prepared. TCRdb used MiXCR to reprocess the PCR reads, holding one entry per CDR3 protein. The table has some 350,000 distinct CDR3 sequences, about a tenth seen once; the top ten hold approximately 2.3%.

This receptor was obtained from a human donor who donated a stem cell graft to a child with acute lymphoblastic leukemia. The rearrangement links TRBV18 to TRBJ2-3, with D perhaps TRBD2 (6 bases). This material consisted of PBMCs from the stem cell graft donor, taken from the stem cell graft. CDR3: CASSPRREAMHTQYF. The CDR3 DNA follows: TGTGCCAGCTCACCTCGGAGGGAGGCGATGCATACGCAGTATTTT. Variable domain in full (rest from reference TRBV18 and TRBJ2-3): NAGVMQNPRHLVRRRGQEARLRCSPMKGHSHVYWYRQLPEEGLKFMVYLQKENIIDESGMPKERFSAEFPKEGPSILRIQQVVRGDSAAYFCASSPRREAMHTQYFGPGTRLTVL.